This entry is about one T cell receptor (beta chain). Random-hexamer reverse transcription was applied to about 0.45 to 1 ug RNA. TCRdb used MiXCR to reprocess the immunoSEQ multiplex PCR reads, holding one entry per CDR3 protein. Here the sample spans about 190,000 distinct CDR3 sequences, more than 85% being singletons. The germline CDR1 and CDR2 sequences are MNHEY and SVGAGI. The CDR3 extends over 8 amino acids. Between the trimmed V and J ends, which lost 9 bases and 10 bases, there was a span of 4 bases. The data are from a study of CD8 T cells in Susac syndrome. Sequencing of TCR beta was performed on blood CD8+ and CD4+ T cells.

The genes are TRBV6-5 and TRBJ2-4; D is unresolved. The specimen was CD4+ T cells from PBMCs. This sequence was found in a human donor with Susac syndrome. The DNA of the CDR3 is TGTGCCAGACCAATTCAGTACTTC. It codes for CARPIQYF.